The 14 T cell receptor beta chains reported below all come from one sample, sequenced in a study of blood T cell repertoires in COVID-19. Clones were sequenced by immunoSEQ multiplex PCR, and TCRdb holds only the in-frame ones, with some missing. The table lists more than 110,000 clones, about four fifths of them singletons. Material for sequencing was peripheral blood. The receptors originated from an older woman with acute or convalescent COVID-19.

The chain links TRBV6-5 to TRBJ2-1; the match to TRBD2 covers 16 bases. The V segment lost 2 bases and the J segment 8 bases; nucleotides outside the gene matches: 0. CDR1 MNHEY and CDR2 SVGAGI come from the germline V gene. The CDR3 loop spans 15 amino acids. CDR3 nucleotide sequence: TGTGCCAGCAGTTACGGGACTAGCGGGAGGGATGAGCAGTTCTTC. Protein product: CASSYGTSGRDEQFF.

V is TRBV9 and J is TRBJ2-7, with a possible D match to TRBD2 (6 bases). Trimming removed 4 bases from V and 0 bases from J, with 14 bases in between. The CDR3 runs to 15 residues. The V gene's germline CDR1 is SGDLS and CDR2 YYNGEE. The CDR3 sequence: CASSPRLDSSYEQYF. The CDR3 DNA sequence: TGTGCCAGCAGCCCTCGACTAGACTCCTCCTACGAGCAGTACTTC.

The chain employs TRBV19 and TRBJ2-1; 9 bases agree with TRBD1. The germline gives CDR1 LNHDA, CDR2 SQIVND (reference sequence). The CDR3 contains 15 residues. The ends lost 4 bases at V and 9 bases at J; junction bases unmatched: 10. Here the CDR3 DNA reads TGTGCCAGTAGTAGGATGGGACAGGGAGTGAGTGAGCAGTTCTTC. Encoded protein: CASSRMGQGVSEQFF. Drawing the rest from reference TRBV19 and TRBJ2-1, the complete variable domain is DGGITQSPKYLFRKEGQNVTLSCEQNLNHDAMYWYRQDPGQGLRLIYYSQIVNDFQKGDIAEGYSVSREKKESFPLTVTSAQKNPTAFYLCASSRMGQGVSEQFFGPGTRLTVL.

This rearrangement joins TRBV3-1 (or the pseudogene TRBV3-2) to TRBJ2-6, with 9 bases identical to TRBD2. The V gene end was trimmed by 1 base and the J gene end by 0 bases; junction bases not matched to a gene: 4. Germline-derived CDR1 and CDR2 are LGHDT and YNNKEL (reference sequence). The CDR3 runs 18 residues. The CDR3 region is CASSQGGGRGSGANVLTF. The CDR3 nucleotides are TGTGCCAGCAGCCAAGGCGGCGGGAGGGGCTCTGGGGCCAACGTCCTGACTTTC.

This chain joins TRBV6-1 and TRBJ2-3; D may be TRBD2 (5 bases). This CDR3 is 15 amino acids long. Germline V gives CDR1 MNHNS, CDR2 SASEGT. Trimming shortened V by 2 bases and J by 5 bases, and 14 bases separated the two germline ends. The CDR3 is CASSELGGPGDTQYF. In nucleotides, the CDR3 is TGTGCCAGCAGTGAACTCGGCGGGCCCGGAGATACGCAGTATTTT.

The V and J genes are TRBV9 and TRBJ1-2; 7 bases map to TRBD1. Germline CDR1 reads SGDLS; CDR2 reads YYNGEE. The CDR3 runs 14 residues. V shed 0 bases, J shed 5 bases, and the junction held 4 bases outside the gene matches. The CDR3 sequence is CASSVGGTVYGYTF. The CDR3 coding sequence is TGTGCCAGCAGCGTAGGAGGGACAGTGTATGGCTACACCTTC.

The chain couples TRBV9 to TRBJ1-3; TRBD1 might be the D (5 bases). The V gene lost 0 bases and the J gene lost 2 bases, with 21 bases spanning the gap. The CDR3 has 19 amino acids. Germline V lookup: CDR1 SGDLS, CDR2 YYNGEE. The chain's CDR3 is CASSVGGLGLLSTGNTIYF. In nucleotides, the CDR3 is TGTGCCAGCAGCGTAGGGGGCCTAGGGCTTCTGTCCACTGGAAACACCATATATTTT.

The chain recombines TRBV7-9 with TRBJ2-7; tentatively, D is TRBD2 (5 bases). The CDR3 consists of 14 residues. Germline V CDR1 and CDR2: SEHNR, FQNEAQ (reference sequence). V was shortened by 0 bases and J by 2 bases, with 8 bases between the two germline ends. The CDR3 bases are TGTGCCAGCAGCTTAGCAGGACTGGCCTACGAGCAGTACTTC. Its translation is CASSLAGLAYEQYF.

The chain recombines TRBV29-1 with TRBJ2-3; TRBD2 is a possible D gene (5 bases). The V gene's germline CDR1 is SQVTM and CDR2 ANQGSEA. Between the trimmed V and J ends, which lost 5 bases and 1 base, there was a span of 10 bases. This CDR3 comprises 13 residues. CDR3 nucleotides: TGCAGCGTTTCCGGACTGCGCACAGATACGCAGTATTTT. This encodes CSVSGLRTDTQYF.

The CDR3, as DNA: TGTGCCACCAGACCCCCAGGAGGTGGTGATGCTGAAGCTTTCTTT. Amino acids: CATRPPGGGDAEAFF. This chain links TRBV24-1 with TRBJ1-1; D gene unclear. There are 15 residues in the CDR3. V lost 7 bases to trimming and J lost 6 bases, with 20 bases between them. CDR1 and CDR2 (germline): KGHDR, SFDVKD.

This chain uses TRBV5-1 with TRBJ2-7; a weak D match, TRBD1 (6 bases). Germline V gene lookup returns CDR1 SGHRS and CDR2 YFSETQ. This CDR3 has 14 residues. Trimming shortened V by 4 bases and J by 2 bases, and 13 bases separated the two germline ends. The CDR3 coding sequence is TGCGCCAGCAGCCCGGACAGTGACGCCTACGAGCAGTACTTC. Protein product: CASSPDSDAYEQYF. The whole variable domain, remainder taken from reference TRBV5-1 and TRBJ2-7, is KAGVTQTPRYLIKTRGQQVTLSCSPISGHRSVSWYQQTPGQGLQFLFEYFSETQRNKGNFPGRFSGRQFSNSRSEMNVSTLELGDSALYLCASSPDSDAYEQYFGPGTRLTVT.

J is TRBJ2-7 and V is TRBV18, with D maybe TRBD2 (6 bases). Germline-derived CDR1 and CDR2 are KGHSH and LQKENI. V was cut by 3 bases and J by 3 bases, with 12 bases left in between. The CDR3 is 14 residues long. As DNA, the CDR3 is TGTGCCAGCTCACCCCCCGGGGGAAACTACGAGCAGTACTTC. This sequence encodes CASSPPGGNYEQYF.

This clone has only a few counts. The V and J genes are TRBV5-1 and TRBJ2-5; D is ambiguous. V was cut by 2 bases and J by 2 bases, with 7 bases left in between. Per germline, CDR1 SGHRS and CDR2 YFSETQ. The CDR3 covers 13 residues. CDR3 nucleotides: TGCGCCAGCAGCTTCCGGAGTCAAGAGACCCAGTACTTC. It codes for CASSFRSQETQYF.

The CDR3 reads CASSFGRQGAVLTF. The CDR3, as DNA: TGTGCCAGCAGTTTCGGCAGACAGGGGGCTGTTCTCACCTTC. The chain has TRBV27 and TRBJ1-2; 10 positions match TRBD1. The CDR3 is made up of 14 amino acids. V lost 3 bases and J lost 13; bases outside the gene matches: 11. Germline V gene sequence: CDR1 MNHEY, CDR2 SMNVEV (reference sequence).